The rows below give T cell receptor beta chains drawn from one sample of a study of blood T cell repertoires in COVID-19. This table comes from immunoSEQ multiplex PCR, and its TCRdb copy is limited to in-frame clones, with some not included. This sample yields 250,000 to 300,000 clones, of which about 87% are seen a single time; roughly a tenth belongs to the top ten. The specimen sequenced was peripheral blood. These receptors all stem from a woman in her 70s with COVID-19, enrolled during active disease. The CDR3 runs from the conserved cysteine through the conserved F or W. The size field is filled for only some rows; it gives once, few, many or a size class.

j_call clone_size v_call cdr3_aa
TRBJ1-4 . TRBV29-1 CSVPGGSNEKLFF
TRBJ2-3 . TRBV4-1 CASSQDGRGSTDTQYF
TRBJ2-3 . TRBV6-1 CASSVSSSGTWFGYTQYF
TRBJ2-1 . TRBV19 CASSGVAGITYNEQFF
TRBJ2-5 . TRBV5-5 CASSSLRLAGFQETQYF
TRBJ1-2 . TRBV30 CALIVNYGYTF
TRBJ2-3 . TRBV7-3 CASSSFGRNTQYF
TRBJ2-3 . TRBV7-3 CASSLTTSGADTQYF
TRBJ1-1 . TRBV5-1 CASSLAEGGTEAFF
TRBJ1-6 . TRBV27 CASSLSGQTNSPLHF
TRBJ1-5 . TRBV6-5 CASNPDRQPQHF
TRBJ1-5 . TRBV28 CASRPMGLNQPQHF
TRBJ1-2 . TRBV19 CASHPSLGGGYTF
TRBJ2-5 . TRBV5-1 CASSPPRSESETQYF
TRBJ1-1 . TRBV6-1 CASSDGTVNTEAFF
TRBJ2-1 once TRBV2 CASCRDTYNEQFF
TRBJ1-6 . TRBV19 CASSKLRNSPLHF
TRBJ2-2 few TRBV6-6 CASNRQGYTGELFF
TRBJ1-1 . TRBV5-5 CASSPGTGPTIREAFF
TRBJ2-1 . TRBV5-4 CASSPSGSSYNEQFF
TRBJ2-5 . TRBV19 CASSMTGGLETQYF
TRBJ2-5 . TRBV5-1 CASSLSLGQGETQYF
TRBJ2-1 . TRBV28 CASSFPSGASGQFF
TRBJ2-1 . TRBV7-9 CASSTRLAGGRGNEQFF
TRBJ1-2 . TRBV4-1 CASSQRAGGYTF
TRBJ1-5 . TRBV5-1 CASSLSAGDSQPQHF
TRBJ2-7 . TRBV7-9 CASSLSENWWEQYF
TRBJ1-2 . TRBV6-4 CASSPGTGLGGYTF
TRBJ1-1 . TRBV20-1 CSASESGVDTEAFF
TRBJ1-3 once TRBV5-1 CASSLEGQPGNTIYF
TRBJ2-1 . TRBV28 CASSPPSRDNEQFF
TRBJ2-6 . TRBV14 CASSQGLDRFLTGANVLTF
TRBJ1-5 . TRBV7-2 CASSLGGIDQPQHF
TRBJ2-5 once TRBV30 CAWSVGGAETQYF
TRBJ1-2 . TRBV10-3 CAISLTGLYGYTF
TRBJ2-4 once TRBV7-8 CASSRGLAGNIQYF